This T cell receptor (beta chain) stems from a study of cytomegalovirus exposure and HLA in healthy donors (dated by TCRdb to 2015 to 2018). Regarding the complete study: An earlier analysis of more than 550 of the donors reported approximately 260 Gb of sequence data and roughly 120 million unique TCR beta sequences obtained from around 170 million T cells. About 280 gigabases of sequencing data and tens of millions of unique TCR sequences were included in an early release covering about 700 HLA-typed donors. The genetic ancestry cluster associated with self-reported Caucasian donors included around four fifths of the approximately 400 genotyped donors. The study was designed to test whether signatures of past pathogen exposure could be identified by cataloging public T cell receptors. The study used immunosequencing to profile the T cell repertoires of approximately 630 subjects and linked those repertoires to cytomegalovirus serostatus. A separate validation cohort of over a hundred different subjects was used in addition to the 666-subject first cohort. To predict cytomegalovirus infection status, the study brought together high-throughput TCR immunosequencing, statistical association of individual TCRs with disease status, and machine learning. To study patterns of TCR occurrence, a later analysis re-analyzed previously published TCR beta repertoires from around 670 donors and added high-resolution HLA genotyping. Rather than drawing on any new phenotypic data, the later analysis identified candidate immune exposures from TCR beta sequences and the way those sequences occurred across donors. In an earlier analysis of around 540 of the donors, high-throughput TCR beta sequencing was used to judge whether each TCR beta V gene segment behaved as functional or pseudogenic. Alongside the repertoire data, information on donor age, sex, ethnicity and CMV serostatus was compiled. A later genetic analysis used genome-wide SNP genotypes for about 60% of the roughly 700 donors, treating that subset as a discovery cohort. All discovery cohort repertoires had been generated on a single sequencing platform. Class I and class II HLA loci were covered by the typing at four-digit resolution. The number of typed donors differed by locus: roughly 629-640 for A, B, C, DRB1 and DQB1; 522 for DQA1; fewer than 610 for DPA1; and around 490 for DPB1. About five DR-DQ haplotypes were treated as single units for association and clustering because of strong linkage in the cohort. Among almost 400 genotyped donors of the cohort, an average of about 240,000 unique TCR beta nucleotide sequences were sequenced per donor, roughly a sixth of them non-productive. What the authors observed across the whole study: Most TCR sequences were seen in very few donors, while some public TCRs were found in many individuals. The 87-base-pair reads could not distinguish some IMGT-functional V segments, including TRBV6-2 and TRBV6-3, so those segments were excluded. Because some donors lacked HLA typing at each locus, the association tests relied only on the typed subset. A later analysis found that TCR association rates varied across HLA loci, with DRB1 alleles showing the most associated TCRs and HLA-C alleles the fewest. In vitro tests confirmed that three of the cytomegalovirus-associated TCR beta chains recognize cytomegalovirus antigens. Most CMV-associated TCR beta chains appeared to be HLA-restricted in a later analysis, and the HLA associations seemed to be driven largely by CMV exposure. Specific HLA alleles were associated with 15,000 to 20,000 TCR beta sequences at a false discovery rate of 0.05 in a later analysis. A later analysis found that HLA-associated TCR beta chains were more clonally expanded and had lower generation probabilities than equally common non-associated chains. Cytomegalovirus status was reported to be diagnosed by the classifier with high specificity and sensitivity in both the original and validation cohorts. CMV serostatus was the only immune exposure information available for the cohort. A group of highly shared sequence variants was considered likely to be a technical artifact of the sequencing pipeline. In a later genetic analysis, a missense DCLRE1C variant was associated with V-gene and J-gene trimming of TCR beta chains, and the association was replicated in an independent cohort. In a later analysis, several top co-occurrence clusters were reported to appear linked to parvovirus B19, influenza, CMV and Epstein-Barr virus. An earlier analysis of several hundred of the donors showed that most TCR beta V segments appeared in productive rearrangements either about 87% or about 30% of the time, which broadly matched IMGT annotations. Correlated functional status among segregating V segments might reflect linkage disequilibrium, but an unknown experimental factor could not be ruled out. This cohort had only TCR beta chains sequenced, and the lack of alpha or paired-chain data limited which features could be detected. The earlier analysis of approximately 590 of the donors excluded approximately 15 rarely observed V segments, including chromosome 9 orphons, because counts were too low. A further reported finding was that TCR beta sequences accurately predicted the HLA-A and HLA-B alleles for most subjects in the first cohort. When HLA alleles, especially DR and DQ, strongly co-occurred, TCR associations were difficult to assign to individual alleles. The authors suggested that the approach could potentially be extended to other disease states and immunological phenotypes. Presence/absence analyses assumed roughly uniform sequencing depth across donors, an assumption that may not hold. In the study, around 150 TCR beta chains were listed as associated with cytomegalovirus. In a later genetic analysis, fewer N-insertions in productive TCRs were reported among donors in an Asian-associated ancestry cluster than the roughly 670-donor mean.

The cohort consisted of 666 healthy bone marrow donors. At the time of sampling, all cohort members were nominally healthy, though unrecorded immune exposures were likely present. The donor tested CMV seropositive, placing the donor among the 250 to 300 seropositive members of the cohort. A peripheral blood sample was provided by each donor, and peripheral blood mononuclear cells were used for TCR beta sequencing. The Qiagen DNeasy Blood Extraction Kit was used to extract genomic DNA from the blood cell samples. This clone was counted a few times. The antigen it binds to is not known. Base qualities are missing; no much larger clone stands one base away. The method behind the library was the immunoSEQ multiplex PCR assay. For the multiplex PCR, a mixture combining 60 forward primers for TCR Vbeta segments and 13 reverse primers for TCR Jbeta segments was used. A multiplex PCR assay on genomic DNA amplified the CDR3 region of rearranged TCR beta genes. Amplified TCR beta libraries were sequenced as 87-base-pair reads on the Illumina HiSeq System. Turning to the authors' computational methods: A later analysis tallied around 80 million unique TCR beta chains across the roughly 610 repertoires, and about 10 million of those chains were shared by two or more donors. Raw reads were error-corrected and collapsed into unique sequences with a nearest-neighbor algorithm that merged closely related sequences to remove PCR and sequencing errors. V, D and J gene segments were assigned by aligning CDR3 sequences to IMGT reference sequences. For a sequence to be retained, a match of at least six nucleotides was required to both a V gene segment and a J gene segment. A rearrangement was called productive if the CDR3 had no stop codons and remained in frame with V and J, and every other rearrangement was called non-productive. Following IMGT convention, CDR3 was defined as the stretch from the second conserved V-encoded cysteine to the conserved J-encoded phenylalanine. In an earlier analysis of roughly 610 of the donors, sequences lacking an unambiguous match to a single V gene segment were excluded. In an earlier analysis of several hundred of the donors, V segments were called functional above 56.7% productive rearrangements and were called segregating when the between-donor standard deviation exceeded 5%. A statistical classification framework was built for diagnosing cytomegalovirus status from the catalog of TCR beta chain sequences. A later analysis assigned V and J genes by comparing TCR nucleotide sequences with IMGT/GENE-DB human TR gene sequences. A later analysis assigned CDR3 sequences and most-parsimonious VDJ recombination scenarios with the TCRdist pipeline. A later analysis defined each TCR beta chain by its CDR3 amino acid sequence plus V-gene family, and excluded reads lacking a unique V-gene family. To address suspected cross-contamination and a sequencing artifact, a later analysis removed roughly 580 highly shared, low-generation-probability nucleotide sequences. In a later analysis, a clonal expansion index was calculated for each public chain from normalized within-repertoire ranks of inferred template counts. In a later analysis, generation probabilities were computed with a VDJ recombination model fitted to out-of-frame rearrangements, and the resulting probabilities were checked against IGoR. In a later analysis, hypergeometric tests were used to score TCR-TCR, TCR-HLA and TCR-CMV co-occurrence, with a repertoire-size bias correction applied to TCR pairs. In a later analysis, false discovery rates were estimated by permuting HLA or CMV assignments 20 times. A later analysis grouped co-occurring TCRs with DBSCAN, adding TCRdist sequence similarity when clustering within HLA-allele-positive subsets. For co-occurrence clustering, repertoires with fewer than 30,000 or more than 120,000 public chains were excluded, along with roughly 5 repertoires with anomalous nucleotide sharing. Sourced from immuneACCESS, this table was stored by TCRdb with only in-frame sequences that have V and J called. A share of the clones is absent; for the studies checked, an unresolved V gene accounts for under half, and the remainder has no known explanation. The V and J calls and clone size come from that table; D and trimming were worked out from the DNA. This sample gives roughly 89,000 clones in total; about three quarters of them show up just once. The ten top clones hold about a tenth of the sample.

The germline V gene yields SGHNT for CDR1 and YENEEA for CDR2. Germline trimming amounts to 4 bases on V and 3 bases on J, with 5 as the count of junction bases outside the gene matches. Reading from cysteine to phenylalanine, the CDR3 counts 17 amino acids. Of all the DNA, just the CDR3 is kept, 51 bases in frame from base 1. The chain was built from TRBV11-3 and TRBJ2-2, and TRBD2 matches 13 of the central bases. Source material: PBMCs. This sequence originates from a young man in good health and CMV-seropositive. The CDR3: CASSSSLAGGDTGELFF. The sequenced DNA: TGTGCCAGCAGCTCATCACTAGCGGGGGGGGACACCGGGGAGCTGTTTTTT.